These 25 T cell receptor beta chains originate from one sample sequenced in a study of beta chain features in type 1 diabetes. Expressed TCRB transcripts got sequenced, as all isolated RNA was reverse transcribed. Only in-frame clones appear in the TCRdb table, and some are missing; sequencing was by immunoSEQ multiplex PCR. The repertoire holds hundreds of thousands of clones, with approximately 30% as singletons. Sequenced sample: naive CD4+ T cells from blood. The source is a man aged 18 to 30 in good health.

The rearrangement joins TRBV29-1 to TRBJ1-4; D ambiguous. V lost 7 bases to trimming and J lost 1 base, with 13 bases between them. The CDR3 is 14 residues long. Germline lookup yields CDR1 SQVTM and CDR2 ANQGSEA. The CDR3 DNA sequence: TGCAGCGGCCTCTTCACCCAAACTAATGAAAAACTGTTTTTT. Translation gives CSGLFTQTNEKLFF.

This clone has only a few counts. The chain has TRBV10-3 and TRBJ2-7; D might be TRBD2 (6 bases). CDR3 size: 13 residues. The V and J ends lost 4 bases and 3 bases respectively, with 10 bases between them. The germline V gene has CDR1 ENHRY and CDR2 SYGVKD. The CDR3 reads CAISVVADYEQYF. The CDR3 nucleotides read TGTGCCATCAGTGTAGTAGCGGACTACGAGCAGTACTTC.

The chain recombines TRBV7-2 with TRBJ2-4; 9 bases line up with TRBD2. The V segment lost 5 bases and the J segment 0 bases; nucleotides outside the gene matches: 8. CDR3 length: 17 amino acids. CDR1 is SGHTA and CDR2 is FQGNSA in the germline V gene. CDR3 nucleotides: TGTGCCAGCAGCGCAGGCGGACTAGCGCTAGCCAAAAACATTCAGTACTTC. This gives the protein CASSAGGLALAKNIQYF.

The rearrangement joins TRBV5-1 to TRBJ1-1, with 9 bases matching TRBD1. V lost 3 bases to trimming and J lost 0 bases; unmatched junction nucleotides: 6. The CDR3 is 16 residues long. Looked up from germline, CDR1 is SGHRS and CDR2 is YFSETQ. CDR3 residues: CASSSRDRDMNTEAFF. Here the CDR3 DNA reads TGCGCCAGCAGCTCCCGGGACAGGGATATGAACACTGAAGCTTTCTTT.

This clone was found a few times. V usage is TRBV6-5 and J usage is TRBJ2-5, with 8 positions matching TRBD1. V was pared by 5 bases and J by 1 base, with 3 bases of the junction left unmatched. This CDR3 contains 14 residues. Per germline, CDR1 MNHEY and CDR2 SVGAGI. The CDR3 DNA is TGTGCCAGCAGTCTAGGACAGGGCCAAGAGACCCAGTACTTC. It encodes CASSLGQGQETQYF.

This clone was seen a handful of times. The V gene is TRBV10-3, the J gene TRBJ2-6, with 7 bases identical to TRBD2. The CDR3 spans 16 residues. The germline V gene has CDR1 ENHRY and CDR2 SYGVKD. The trim removed 4 bases at V and 2 bases at J, leaving 5 bases unmatched. CDR3 sequence: CAISAFGGTGANVLTF. In DNA form, the CDR3 reads TGTGCCATCAGTGCCTTCGGGGGGACTGGGGCCAACGTCCTGACTTTC.

The chain combines TRBV30 with TRBJ1-3; D not resolved. Germline V gene lookup returns CDR1 GTSNPN and CDR2 SVGIG (reference sequence). The CDR3 loop spans 12 amino acids. Trimming pared 3 bases from V and 0 bases from J, leaving 3 bases between. The CDR3 nucleotides are TGTGCCTGGAGATTCTCTGGAAACACCATATATTTT. It specifies CAWRFSGNTIYF.

This clone showed up just a few times. The chain carries TRBV7-9 and TRBJ1-1; D unresolved. The V end was cut by 4 bases, the J end by 0 bases, with 6 bases between. The CDR3 covers 13 residues. Germline V CDR1 and CDR2: SEHNR, FQNEAQ (reference sequence). The CDR3 protein is CASSSQMNTEAFF. The CDR3 DNA reads TGTGCCAGCAGCTCCCAGATGAACACTGAAGCTTTCTTT. The variable domain in full, with the rest retrieved from reference TRBV7-9 and TRBJ1-1, is DTGVSQNPRHKITKRGQNVTFRCDPISEHNRLYWYRQTLGQGPEFLTYFQNEAQLEKSRLLSDRFSAERPKGSFSTLEIQRTEQGDSAMYLCASSSQMNTEAFFGQGTRLTVV.

The chain has TRBV7-2 and TRBJ2-1; tentative D call: TRBD2 (5 bases). Germline V CDR1 and CDR2: SGHTA, FQGNSA. V gave up 1 base and J gave up 3 bases, with 10 bases separating them. CDR3 length: 15 residues. CDR3 loop: CASSLVGGYYNEQFF. In DNA form, the CDR3 reads TGTGCCAGCAGCTTAGTTGGCGGGTACTACAATGAGCAGTTCTTC.

The rearrangement uses TRBV6-1 and TRBJ2-5; possibly TRBD2 for D (5 bases). In germline, CDR1 is MNHNS, CDR2 SASEGT. The germline V and J ends were trimmed by 4 bases and 1 base, with 7 bases remaining between them. This CDR3 spans 13 amino acids. Here the CDR3 DNA reads TGTGCCAGCAGTGGACGGGGCCAAGAGACCCAGTACTTC. Protein product: CASSGRGQETQYF.

This chain links TRBV4-3 with TRBJ2-1; 13 bases line up with TRBD2. The CDR3 spans 18 residues. The ends lost 0 bases at V and 2 bases at J; junction bases unmatched: 4. Germline V lookup: CDR1 LGHNA, CDR2 YSLEER. CDR3 in amino acids: CASSQDLGLAGTYNEQFF. The CDR3 bases are TGCGCCAGCAGCCAAGATCTGGGACTAGCGGGAACCTACAATGAGCAGTTCTTC.

The chain recombines TRBV29-1 with TRBJ2-7; D ambiguous. CDR3 length equals 12 residues. The germline V gene encodes CDR1 SQVTM and CDR2 ANQGSEA. V was cut by 1 base and J by 6 bases, with 10 bases left in between. The CDR3 protein is CSVEVGSTEQYF. CDR3 in DNA: TGCAGCGTTGAAGTCGGATCAACCGAGCAGTACTTC.

This chain uses TRBV7-9 with TRBJ2-5, with 7 bases fitting TRBD1. The germline V gene has CDR1 SEHNR and CDR2 FQNEAQ (reference sequence). The CDR3 covers 14 residues. V shed 4 bases and J 2 bases; nucleotides not matched to a gene: 4. This CDR3 reads CASSSYRGQETQYF. The CDR3 nucleotides are TGTGCCAGCAGCTCGTACAGGGGACAAGAGACCCAGTACTTC.

This clone came up a few times. The V and J genes are TRBV7-2 and TRBJ2-6; 7 positions agree with TRBD1. J was trimmed by 3 bases and V by 7 bases; bases with no gene match: 9. Germline loops: CDR1 SGHTA, CDR2 FQGNSA. This CDR3 is 16 amino acids long. The CDR3 DNA is TGTGCCAGCACCGTACGAGGGGGCGGTGGGGCCAACGTCCTGACTTTC. It codes for CASTVRGGGGANVLTF.

The rearrangement links TRBV19 to TRBJ1-5; 8 positions match TRBD1. This CDR3 contains 14 residues. Trimming removed 4 bases from V and 6 bases from J; junction bases left unmatched: 5. Germline loops: CDR1 LNHDA, CDR2 SQIVND (reference sequence). CDR3 nucleotides: TGTGCCAGTAGTACGGACAGGGCGGGTCAGCCCCAGCATTTT. As protein: CASSTDRAGQPQHF.

This clone has just a few counts. The chain is built from TRBV9 and TRBJ1-2; D unclear. The CDR3 is 12 amino acids. The V gene lost 0 bases and the J gene lost 8 bases, with 8 bases spanning the gap. Germline CDR1 and CDR2: SGDLS and YYNGEE. The CDR3 region has the DNA TGTGCCAGCAGCGTAGTAGGTCGCGGCTACACCTTC. Its protein is CASSVVGRGYTF.

This sequence joins TRBV9 and TRBJ2-7, with 12 bases matching TRBD2. With 3 bases clipped from V and 13 bases from J, the junction kept 8 bases outside the gene matches. Germline-derived CDR1 and CDR2 are SGDLS and YYNGEE. The CDR3 has 13 amino acids. CDR3 bases: TGTGCCAGCAGCGCTGGACTAGCGGGACCCACATACTTC. Its protein product is CASSAGLAGPTYF.

The gene calls are TRBV14 and TRBJ2-3, with no clear D. The CDR3 has 16 amino acids. The V end lost 0 bases, the J end lost 5 bases, and 15 bases lay between the germline ends. Germline V gene sequence: CDR1 SGHDN, CDR2 FVKESK. CDR3 sequence reads: CASSQEQPPQLDTQYF. The CDR3 DNA reads as TGTGCCAGCAGCCAAGAGCAGCCCCCCCAGCTAGATACGCAGTATTTT.

The genes are TRBV18 and TRBJ2-5, with D perhaps matching TRBD2 (6 bases). V was clipped by 4 bases and J by 2 bases, with 20 bases between them. Germline CDR1 and CDR2: KGHSH and LQKENI. The CDR3 extends over 17 amino acids. The CDR3 is CASSLRRDGERQETQYF. In nucleotides, the CDR3 is TGTGCCAGCTCACTCCGGCGGGACGGAGAAAGACAAGAGACCCAGTACTTC.

This clone was observed a handful of times. The same CDR3 arises from other DNA sequences in this sample as well. The rearrangement links TRBV30 to TRBJ2-7; D not resolved. This CDR3 has 11 amino acids. The V end lost 0 bases, the J end lost 2 bases, and 2 bases lay between the germline ends. From germline, CDR1 is GTSNPN and CDR2 SVGIG (reference sequence). The CDR3 here is CAWSVAYEQYF. The DNA of the CDR3 is TGTGCCTGGAGTGTAGCCTACGAGCAGTACTTC.

With regard to this clone: The sample contains more than one DNA sequence encoding this CDR3. This chain connects TRBV20-1 to TRBJ1-2, with a possible D match to TRBD1 (5 bases). In germline, CDR1 is DFQATT, CDR2 SNEGSKA (reference sequence). There are 11 residues in the CDR3. Trimming shortened V by 6 bases and J by 4 bases, and 9 bases separated the two germline ends. Written as DNA, the CDR3 is TGCAGTGCCCCGGGGGGCTATGGCTACACCTTC. Protein product: CSAPGGYGYTF.

Turning to this clone: Mismatch with germline at one junction end may stem from a read error. V and J are TRBV15 and TRBJ1-2, with 9 nucleotides matching TRBD1. Germline CDR1 is LNHNV and CDR2 is YYDKDF (reference sequence). The CDR3 consists of 14 residues. CDR3 residues: CATSRETGTGPLTF. In DNA, the CDR3 is TGTGCCACCAGCAGAGAGACCGGGACAGGGCCTTTAACTTTC. The complete variable domain, with remaining parts taken from reference TRBV15 and TRBJ1-2, reads DAMVIQNPRYQVTQFGKPVTLSCSQTLNHNVMYWYQQKSSQAPKLLFHYYDKDFNNEADTPDNFQSRRPNTSFCFLDIRSPGLGDTAMYLCATSRETGTGPLTFGSGTRLTVV.

The chain carries TRBV5-1 and TRBJ2-1; 9 positions match TRBD2. The germline CDR1 and CDR2 sequences are SGHRS and YFSETQ. The CDR3 length is 15 residues. Germline trimming cut 4 bases from V and 7 bases from J; bases unmatched to any gene: 9. This CDR3 is CASSPGLAGKNEQFF. The DNA for the CDR3 is TGCGCCAGCAGCCCCGGCCTAGCGGGGAAGAATGAGCAGTTCTTC.

The J gene is TRBJ2-4, the V gene TRBV9; D uncertain. CDR3 size: 15 residues. Trimming removed 0 bases at V and 12 bases at J, with 19 bases between. CDR1 and CDR2 (germline): SGDLS, YYNGEE. The DNA of the CDR3 is TGTGCCAGCAGCGTAGACCCGCAAGAGTCTAGTTCTCAGTACTTC. Translation gives CASSVDPQESSSQYF.

The rearrangement links TRBV2 to TRBJ2-5, with D tentatively TRBD2 (6 bases). Per the germline V gene, CDR1 is SNHLY and CDR2 is FYNNEI. This CDR3 region has 13 residues. The germline V and J ends were trimmed by 6 bases and 1 base, with 9 bases remaining between them. This CDR3 reads CASRGTGQETQYF. The CDR3 region has the DNA TGTGCCAGCAGGGGGACTGGCCAAGAGACCCAGTACTTC. The full variable domain, its missing parts supplied by reference TRBV2 and TRBJ2-5, is EPEVTQTPSHQVTQMGQEVILRCVPISNHLYFYWYRQILGQKVEFLVSFYNNEISEKSEIFDDQFSVERPDGSNFTLKIRSTKLEDSAMYFCASRGTGQETQYFGPGTRLLVL.